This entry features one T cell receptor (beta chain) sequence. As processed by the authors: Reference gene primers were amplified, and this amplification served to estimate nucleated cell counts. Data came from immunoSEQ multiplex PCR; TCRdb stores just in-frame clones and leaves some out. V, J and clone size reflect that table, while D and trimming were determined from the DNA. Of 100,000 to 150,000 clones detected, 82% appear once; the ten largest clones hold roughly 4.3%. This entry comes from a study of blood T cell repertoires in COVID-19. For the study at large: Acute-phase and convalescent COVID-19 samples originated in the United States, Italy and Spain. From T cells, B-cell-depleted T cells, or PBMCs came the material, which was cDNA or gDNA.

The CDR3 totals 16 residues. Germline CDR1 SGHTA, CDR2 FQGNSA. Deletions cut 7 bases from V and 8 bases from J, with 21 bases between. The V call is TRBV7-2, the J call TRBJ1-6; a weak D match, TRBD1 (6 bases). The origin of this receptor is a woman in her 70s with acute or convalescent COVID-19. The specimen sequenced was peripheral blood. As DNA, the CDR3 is TGTGCCAGCACCCTTTTTACTGGGGGCGCGTATTCACCCCTCCACTTT. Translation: CASTLFTGGAYSPLHF.